The 17 T cell receptor beta chains below all came from one sample that was sequenced in a study of OX40 agonist ivuxolimab in advanced cancers. Here immunoSEQ multiplex PCR was the method, and the copy in TCRdb shows in-frame clones only, minus some. The table has some 65,000 clones, roughly nine tenths seen once. Specimen: CD4+ or CD8+ T cells sorted from blood, collected in a trial of the OX40 agonist ivuxolimab. These receptor sequences come from an adult with an advanced solid tumor such as melanoma, head and neck, liver or kidney cancer.

The V call is TRBV27, the J call TRBJ1-2; D call uncertain. Trimming cost V 7 bases and J 8 bases, with 14 bases left between them. Germline values: CDR1 MNHEY, CDR2 SMNVEV (reference sequence). The CDR3 sequence is 12 residues long. The CDR3 nucleotides read TGTGCCAGCAAGGACGGTGGGGTCGGCTACACCTTC. This codes for CASKDGGVGYTF.

CDR3 bases: TGTGCCAGTAGTATATGGGAGAATAGCAATCAGCCCCAGCATTTT. Protein sequence: CASSIWENSNQPQHF. The genes are TRBV19 and TRBJ1-5; D unresolved. Germline V gives CDR1 LNHDA, CDR2 SQIVND (reference sequence). Trimming pared 2 bases from V and 0 bases from J, leaving 8 bases between. The CDR3 consists of 15 residues.

The chain carries TRBV4-1 and TRBJ1-1; 9 bases match TRBD1. This CDR3 has 14 amino acids. Per germline, CDR1 MGHRA and CDR2 YSYEKL. V shed 4 bases and J 5 bases; nucleotides not matched to a gene: 5. The CDR3 DNA is TGCGCCAGCAGCCTCGGGACAGGGCGGACTGAAGCTTTCTTT. This codes for CASSLGTGRTEAFF.

The chain has TRBV5-1 and TRBJ2-3, with 9 bases matching TRBD2. The V gene's germline CDR1 is SGHRS and CDR2 YFSETQ. The V and J ends lost 0 bases and 4 bases, in that order; junction bases with no gene match: 6. The CDR3 extends over 16 amino acids. Here the CDR3 DNA reads TGCGCCAGCAGCTTGGAGGTTAGCGGGAGCGCAGATACGCAGTATTTT. It yields the protein CASSLEVSGSADTQYF.

The rearrangement links TRBV27 to TRBJ1-5; D is ambiguous. Between the trimmed V and J ends, which lost 5 bases and 6 bases, there was a span of 8 bases. This CDR3 comprises 12 residues. Germline CDR1 MNHEY, CDR2 SMNVEV (reference sequence). The chain's CDR3 is CASSGLGQPQHF. CDR3 nucleotides: TGTGCCAGCAGTGGATTAGGTCAGCCCCAGCATTTT.

The count of this clone is one. The J gene is TRBJ1-3, the V gene TRBV14, with unresolved D. Trimming stripped 2 bases from V and 2 bases from J, with 10 bases between. Germline CDR1 reads SGHDN; CDR2 reads FVKESK. The CDR3 has 15 amino acids. CDR3 region: CASSQYVVPGNTIYF. CDR3 nucleotide sequence: TGTGCCAGCAGCCAATACGTGGTACCTGGAAACACCATATATTTT.

The chain joins TRBV11-3 to TRBJ2-3; 9 nucleotides agree with TRBD2. Germline trimming cut 1 base from V and 1 base from J; bases unmatched to any gene: 12. Germline CDR1 reads SGHNT; CDR2 reads YENEEA. CDR3 size: 19 residues. The CDR3, as DNA: TGTGCCAGCAGCTTAGTAAGCGGCGGGGGGGCGGATGGCACAGATACGCAGTATTTT. This translates into CASSLVSGGGADGTDTQYF.

The J gene is TRBJ1-4, the V gene TRBV19; D call uncertain. From germline, CDR1 is LNHDA and CDR2 SQIVND (reference sequence). V was pared by 3 bases and J by 6 bases, with 11 bases between. This CDR3 region has 14 residues. In DNA form, the CDR3 reads TGTGCCAGTAGTATGAGAAGTATCGATGAAAAACTGTTTTTT. It specifies CASSMRSIDEKLFF. The variable domain in full, completed from reference TRBV19 and TRBJ1-4, reads DGGITQSPKYLFRKEGQNVTLSCEQNLNHDAMYWYRQDPGQGLRLIYYSQIVNDFQKGDIAEGYSVSREKKESFPLTVTSAQKNPTAFYLCASSMRSIDEKLFFGSGTQLSVL.

This chain uses TRBV7-6 with TRBJ2-7; no firm D call. The CDR3 length is 15 residues. V dropped 1 base and J dropped 4 bases, with 14 bases sitting between them. Germline CDR1 is SGHVS and CDR2 is FNYEAQ. The CDR3 region is CASSLGHGLRYEQYF. CDR3 DNA sequence: TGTGCCAGCAGCTTAGGGCACGGGCTAAGGTACGAGCAGTACTTC.

The chain uses TRBV13 and TRBJ1-6; the D gene is possibly TRBD1 (5 bases). The CDR3 has 16 residues. Germline CDR1 is PRHDT and CDR2 is FYEKMQ (reference sequence). The V and J ends lost 1 base and 4 bases respectively, with 11 bases between them. CDR3 nucleotides: TGTGCCAGCAGCTTAGCGGGGGAACGGTATAATTCACCCCTCCACTTT. This encodes CASSLAGERYNSPLHF.

In DNA form, the CDR3 reads TGCGCCAGCAGTTTCAGCGCGGACTCCTACGAGCAGTACTTC. It is translated as CASSFSADSYEQYF. The V and J genes are TRBV10-1 and TRBJ2-7; D not resolved. The CDR3 extends over 14 amino acids. Germline V gene sequence: CDR1 WNHNN, CDR2 SYGVQD (reference sequence). V gave up 5 bases and J gave up 0 bases, with 11 bases separating them.

A few counts support this clone. The CDR3 DNA reads TGTGCCAGCAGCACACACCGGGACAGTCCTTCCCACGAGCAGTACTTC. This translates into CASSTHRDSPSHEQYF. The gene calls are TRBV7-9 and TRBJ2-7, with TRBD1 matching 7 bases. V dropped 5 bases and J dropped 5; count of bases not matched to a gene: 15. CDR1 is SEHNR and CDR2 is FQNEAQ in the germline V gene (reference sequence). The CDR3 is 16 residues long.

The rearrangement uses TRBV27 and TRBJ2-7; 11 bases fit TRBD2. This CDR3 spans 16 amino acids. Trimming removed 3 bases from V and 7 bases from J; junction bases left unmatched: 11. Germline V gene sequence: CDR1 MNHEY, CDR2 SMNVEV (reference sequence). CDR3 sequence reads: CASSFVVTSGSREQYF. The CDR3, as DNA: TGTGCCAGCAGTTTCGTCGTCACTAGCGGGAGTCGGGAGCAGTACTTC.

V usage is TRBV7-9 and J usage is TRBJ1-1, with D hard to call. The CDR3 runs 11 residues. Germline V gene lookup returns CDR1 SEHNR and CDR2 FQNEAQ (reference sequence). Trimming took 1 base from V and 8 from J, leaving 5 bases between them. CDR3: CASSLVTEAFF. CDR3 DNA: TGTGCCAGCAGCTTAGTCACAGAAGCTTTCTTT.

The V call is TRBV7-6, the J call TRBJ2-7; 10 nucleotides line up with TRBD1. The CDR3 extends over 19 amino acids. V shed 0 bases and J 0 bases; nucleotides not matched to a gene: 11. Germline V lookup: CDR1 SGHVS, CDR2 FNYEAQ. In DNA form, the CDR3 reads TGTGCCAGCAGCTTAGCGGGAGCGATGGGACAGGGGTTCTCCTACGAGCAGTACTTC. It codes for CASSLAGAMGQGFSYEQYF.

As concerns this clone: Different DNA sequences within this sample yield the same CDR3. CDR3 sequence reads: CASSGSYEQYF. DNA for the CDR3: TGTGCCAGTTCGGGCTCCTACGAGCAGTACTTC. The chain combines TRBV27 with TRBJ2-7; unclear D gene. Germline loops: CDR1 MNHEY, CDR2 SMNVEV (reference sequence). V lost 9 bases and J 0 bases, leaving 6 bases between the germline ends. This CDR3 contains 11 residues.

The chain is built from TRBV10-2 and TRBJ1-5; no reliable D call. The CDR3 runs to 15 residues. Germline V gene lookup returns CDR1 WSHSY and CDR2 SAAADI. Trimming cost V 2 bases and J 7 bases, with 15 bases left between them. The CDR3 nucleotides read TGCGCCAGCAGTGAGGACGGAGGCGTTTGGCAGCCCCAGCATTTT. Protein: CASSEDGGVWQPQHF.